The 29 T cell receptor beta chains listed next were all sequenced from one sample in a study of cytomegalovirus exposure and HLA in healthy donors (TCRdb year 2017). The method behind the library was the immunoSEQ multiplex PCR assay. A mixture of 60 forward primers for TCR Vbeta segments and 13 reverse primers for TCR Jbeta segments was used in the multiplex PCR. TCRdb provides this immuneACCESS table in a form limited to in-frame rearrangements. Some clones are lacking; in checked studies, under half of them reflect an unresolved V gene, and why the rest are absent is not known. This sample gives some 150,000 clones in total; approximately 78% of them show up just once. The ten largest account for around 6.7% of the sample. The specimen was PBMCs. The receptors shown here come from a woman in her twenties or thirties in good health and CMV-seropositive.

The CDR3 is CASSLEGSRDSPLHF. CDR3 nucleotide sequence: TGTGCCAGCAGCTTAGAGGGGTCTAGGGATTCACCCCTCCACTTT. The chain combines TRBV7-2 with TRBJ1-6; possible D gene TRBD1, 5 bases. CDR1 is SGHTA and CDR2 is FQGNSA in the germline V gene. CDR3 length: 15 amino acids. V was clipped by 1 base and J by 8 bases, with 12 bases between them.

This chain joins TRBV27 and TRBJ1-5, with D possibly TRBD1 on 5 matching bases. This CDR3 comprises 16 residues. Trimming removed 5 bases at V and 0 bases at J, with 14 bases between. The germline gives CDR1 MNHEY, CDR2 SMNVEV (reference sequence). CDR3 protein: CASSILRQHSNQPQHF. CDR3 DNA: TGTGCCAGCAGTATTTTACGACAGCATAGCAATCAGCCCCAGCATTTT.

J is TRBJ1-2 and V is TRBV19; D is uncertain. The CDR3 loop spans 14 amino acids. CDR1 and CDR2 from the germline V gene are LNHDA and SQIVND (reference sequence). With 8 bases removed from V and 0 bases from J, the gap between germline ends came to 13 bases. The CDR3 here is CASAEIYSNYGYTF. DNA of the CDR3: TGTGCCAGTGCTGAGATTTATTCTAACTATGGCTACACCTTC.

The chain links TRBV7-2 to TRBJ2-3, with a tentative D call TRBD2 (5 bases). Trimming pared 5 bases from V and 4 bases from J, leaving 13 bases between. The length of the CDR3 is 14 residues. Per the germline V gene, CDR1 is SGHTA and CDR2 is FQGNSA. The CDR3 region is CASSRIGLPDTQYF. In DNA, the CDR3 is TGTGCCAGCAGCAGAATAGGACTGCCAGATACGCAGTATTTT.

V usage is TRBV2 and J usage is TRBJ2-1, with a weak D call TRBD1 (6 bases). Trimming cost V 7 bases and J 8 bases, with 21 bases left between them. This CDR3 comprises 15 residues. Germline V lookup: CDR1 SNHLY, CDR2 FYNNEI. The CDR3 bases are TGTGCCAGCAATCTACCGGGACACGTCTTGGATGAGCAGTTCTTC. Residues: CASNLPGHVLDEQFF.

The V call is TRBV7-9, the J call TRBJ1-3, with TRBD1 as a possible D gene (6 bases). The germline V gene has CDR1 SEHNR and CDR2 FQNEAQ (reference sequence). CDR3 size: 15 residues. Trimming took 4 bases from V and 4 from J, leaving 14 bases between them. Written as DNA, the CDR3 is TGTGCCAGCAGCTACACTCGGACAGACGGAAACACCATATATTTT. Residues: CASSYTRTDGNTIYF.

The genes are TRBV7-6 and TRBJ1-3; 12 positions match TRBD1. The CDR3 has 20 amino acids. Germline trimming cut 6 bases from V and 2 bases from J; bases unmatched to any gene: 17. From germline, CDR1 is SGHVS and CDR2 FNYEAQ. DNA for the CDR3: TGTGCCAGCAGTACCGGGACAGGGGGCGTAGTTGGCCTTGCTGGAAACACCATATATTTT. Its translation is CASSTGTGGVVGLAGNTIYF.

Regarding this clone: The junction shows a germline mismatch at one end, possibly a read error. V is TRBV7-9 and J is TRBJ1-1, with D maybe TRBD1 (5 bases). The CDR3 runs 15 residues. The germline CDR1 and CDR2 sequences are SEHNR and FQNEAQ (reference sequence). CDR3 protein: CSSSTRLDTNTEAFF. CDR3 DNA sequence: TGTTCCAGCAGTACAAGGCTGGACACGAACACTGAAGCTTTCTTT.

The chain recombines TRBV10-3 with TRBJ1-2, with D tentatively TRBD1 (5 bases). V was trimmed by 2 bases and J by 1 base, leaving 11 bases between them. The CDR3 contains 15 residues. Germline V gene lookup returns CDR1 ENHRY and CDR2 SYGVKD. CDR3 in amino acids: CAISEIVGGNYGYTF. As DNA, the CDR3 is TGTGCCATCAGTGAGATCGTCGGGGGTAACTATGGCTACACCTTC.

The genes are TRBV6-5 and TRBJ1-2; D is unresolved. The germline gives CDR1 MNHEY, CDR2 SVGAGI. V dropped 6 bases and J dropped 3 bases, with 14 bases sitting between them. The CDR3 length is 14 residues. This chain's CDR3 is CASSPIQAHYGYTF. CDR3 sequence (DNA): TGTGCCAGCAGCCCGATCCAGGCTCACTATGGCTACACCTTC.

The rearrangement uses TRBV6-1 and TRBJ1-5; D gene uncertain. Germline V gene lookup returns CDR1 MNHNS and CDR2 SASEGT. The ends were cut back, 0 bases at V and 3 bases at J, with 12 bases in the middle. The CDR3 length is 16 residues. CDR3 DNA sequence: TGTGCCAGCAGTGAAGCCTCGGGTTTGATCAATCAGCCCCAGCATTTT. Protein product: CASSEASGLINQPQHF.

The chain recombines TRBV27 with TRBJ2-3; TRBD1 agrees at 7 bases. Germline V CDR1 and CDR2: MNHEY, SMNVEV (reference sequence). The junction had 4 bases not matched to a gene; V was cut back by 6 bases and J by 4 bases. CDR3 length: 13 residues. CDR3 bases: TGTGCCAGCAGAATTACAGGGGCAGATACGCAGTATTTT. Translation: CASRITGADTQYF.

This sequence joins TRBV7-3 and TRBJ2-2; TRBD2 matches 7 bases. The germline CDR1 and CDR2 sequences are SGHTA and FQGTGA. CDR3 length: 15 residues. The ends lost 7 bases at V and 4 bases at J; junction bases unmatched: 9. CDR3 sequence: CASNRDYSPTGELFF. DNA for the CDR3: TGTGCCAGCAACCGGGACTACTCTCCCACCGGGGAGCTGTTTTTT.

The rearrangement joins TRBV5-1 to TRBJ1-6; 8 bases line up with TRBD1. Per germline, CDR1 SGHRS and CDR2 YFSETQ. The CDR3 is 14 amino acids. The J segment lost 7 bases and the V segment lost 6 bases, leaving 6 bases of the junction unmatched. The CDR3, as DNA: TGCGCCAGCACCAAGGACAGGGCAAATTCACCCCTCCACTTT. Encoded protein: CASTKDRANSPLHF.

The rearrangement links TRBV19 to TRBJ1-1, with unresolved D. The V and J ends lost 3 bases and 7 bases respectively, with 12 bases between them. The germline gives CDR1 LNHDA, CDR2 SQIVND (reference sequence). The CDR3 runs 13 residues. In DNA form, the CDR3 reads TGTGCCAGTAGTATGGTACAGCCACTTGAAGCTTTCTTT. As protein: CASSMVQPLEAFF.

This clone is a singleton in its sample. One end of the junction is discordant with germline, which a read error may explain. The gene calls are TRBV5-1 and TRBJ2-7, with 9 bases that match TRBD1. The CDR3 totals 15 residues. The germline V gene has CDR1 SGHRS and CDR2 YFSETQ. CDR3 DNA: TGCGCCAGCAACTTGGCGGGACAGGGAGGGTACGAGCAGTACTTC. Protein sequence: CASNLAGQGGYEQYF.

This clone was picked up a small number of times. J is TRBJ1-2 and V is TRBV11-2, with 10 bases lining up with TRBD1. V shed 6 bases, J shed 2 bases, and the junction held 9 bases outside the gene matches. Germline loops: CDR1 SGHAT, CDR2 FQNNGV. The CDR3 extends over 16 amino acids. The CDR3, as DNA: TGTGCCAGCAGACCAATCCCGGGACAGGGGAACTATGGCTACACCTTC. Translated: CASRPIPGQGNYGYTF.

The rearrangement uses TRBV27 and TRBJ1-5; 8 bases align to TRBD1. The CDR3 covers 22 residues. The V gene's germline CDR1 is MNHEY and CDR2 SMNVEV (reference sequence). The trim removed 7 bases at V and 0 bases at J, leaving 26 bases unmatched. This CDR3 is CASNFPYHGGTGPPYSNQPQHF. Here the CDR3 DNA reads TGTGCCAGCAATTTTCCCTACCATGGAGGGACAGGCCCTCCTTATAGCAATCAGCCCCAGCATTTT.

The CDR3: CASSLNEGSYEQYF. As DNA, the CDR3 is TGCGCCAGCAGCCTTAACGAGGGCTCCTACGAGCAGTACTTC. This chain joins TRBV4-1 and TRBJ2-7, with TRBD2 as a possible D gene (5 bases). The V and J ends lost 4 bases and 0 bases respectively, with 10 bases between them. Germline V gene lookup returns CDR1 MGHRA and CDR2 YSYEKL. The length of the CDR3 is 14 residues.

The genes are TRBV6-1 and TRBJ1-3; D call uncertain. Per the germline V gene, CDR1 is MNHNS and CDR2 is SASEGT. This CDR3 comprises 13 residues. V was clipped by 8 bases and J by 0 bases, with 8 bases between them. This CDR3 reads CASPRDSGNTIYF. DNA for the CDR3: TGTGCCAGCCCCCGCGACTCTGGAAACACCATATATTTT.

The chain recombines TRBV5-8 with TRBJ1-4, with 7 bases matching TRBD1. CDR1 is SGHTS and CDR2 is YDEGEE in the germline V gene. V lost 1 base, J lost 1 base, and 10 bases stayed unmatched. The CDR3 is 18 amino acids. CDR3 bases: TGTGCCAGCAGCTTGAATCGACAGGGAACTATAACTAATGAAAAACTGTTTTTT. Its protein product is CASSLNRQGTITNEKLFF. The complete variable domain, with remaining parts taken from reference TRBV5-8 and TRBJ1-4, reads EAGVTQSPTHLIKTRGQQATLRCSPISGHTSVYWYQQALGLGLQFLLWYDEGEERNRGNFPPRFSGRQFPNYSSELNVNALELEDSALYLCASSLNRQGTITNEKLFFGSGTQLSVL.

The chain employs TRBV7-2 and TRBJ2-5; 10 nucleotides line up with TRBD2. CDR1 is SGHTA and CDR2 is FQGNSA in the germline V gene. The CDR3 is 16 amino acids. V shed 5 bases and J 1 base; nucleotides not matched to a gene: 7. Here the CDR3 DNA reads TGTGCCAGCAGCCATACTAGCGGGGCCCTCCAAGAGACCCAGTACTTC. Amino acid sequence: CASSHTSGALQETQYF.

The chain couples TRBV10-2 to TRBJ2-7, with D uncertain. Trimming took 2 bases from V and 3 from J, leaving 11 bases between them. This CDR3 comprises 14 residues. CDR1 WSHSY and CDR2 SAAADI come from the germline V gene. The CDR3 DNA sequence: TGCGCCAGCAGTGAGCCTAGAATCCGCTACGAGCAGTACTTC. Residues: CASSEPRIRYEQYF.

The chain has TRBV11-1 and TRBJ2-2; 8 bases are a match to TRBD2. The CDR3 is 18 amino acids. J lost 5 bases, V lost 7 bases, and 18 bases had no gene match. Germline V gene sequence: CDR1 SGHAT, CDR2 FQDESV (reference sequence). The CDR3: CASTKYGGGRTKTGELFF. CDR3 coding DNA: TGTGCCAGCACCAAATATGGCGGGGGGCGTACTAAGACCGGGGAGCTGTTTTTT.

This chain links TRBV7-7 with TRBJ2-1, with D hard to call. Germline CDR1 and CDR2: SSHAT and FNYEAQ (reference sequence). This CDR3 spans 13 amino acids. V dropped 1 base and J dropped 10 bases, with 11 bases sitting between them. This CDR3 reads CASSLDVRREQFF. The CDR3 region has the DNA TGTGCCAGCAGCTTAGACGTGAGGCGCGAGCAGTTCTTC.

This clone was seen only once. The chain uses TRBV7-2 and TRBJ1-5; TRBD1 is a possible D gene (5 bases). The CDR3 sequence is 15 residues long. Germline V gene data show CDR1 as SGHTA and CDR2 as FQGNSA. V lost 1 base and J lost 2, with 9 bases in between. The CDR3 DNA is TGTGCCAGCAGCTTAGGGGGCTTTGGCAATCAGCCCCAGCATTTT. Translating it yields CASSLGGFGNQPQHF.

This clone was seen only once. This rearrangement joins TRBV9 to TRBJ2-7; D might be TRBD2 (6 bases). The V end lost 3 bases, the J end lost 6 bases, and 19 bases lay between the germline ends. The CDR3 covers 15 residues. CDR1 is SGDLS, CDR2 YYNGEE, per germline. The CDR3 reads CASSAGTGVGIEQYF. CDR3 nucleotide sequence: TGTGCCAGCAGCGCAGGGACGGGGGTTGGGATCGAGCAGTACTTC. Combining the CDR3 with reference TRBV9 and TRBJ2-7 gives the whole variable domain DSGVTQTPKHLITATGQRVTLRCSPRSGDLSVYWYQQSLDQGLQFLIQYYNGEERAKGNILERFSAQQFPDLHSELNLSSLELGDSALYFCASSAGTGVGIEQYFGPGTRLTVT.

The chain links TRBV19 to TRBJ2-3, with TRBD2 matching over 13 bases. Unmatched junction bases numbered 10, after V lost 4 bases and J lost 0 bases. The CDR3 extends over 19 amino acids. Germline lookup yields CDR1 LNHDA and CDR2 SQIVND (reference sequence). CDR3 in amino acids: CASSTPRTSGGSSTDTQYF. DNA for the CDR3: TGTGCCAGTAGTACACCACGGACTAGCGGGGGCTCTAGCACAGATACGCAGTATTTT. The full variable domain, completed using reference TRBV19 and TRBJ2-3, is DGGITQSPKYLFRKEGQNVTLSCEQNLNHDAMYWYRQDPGQGLRLIYYSQIVNDFQKGDIAEGYSVSREKKESFPLTVTSAQKNPTAFYLCASSTPRTSGGSSTDTQYFGPGTRLTVL.

This sequence joins TRBV11-1 and TRBJ1-1, with D uncertain. This CDR3 has 16 residues. Trimming left V 5 bases short and J 0 bases short, with 16 bases between. Germline V gene sequence: CDR1 SGHAT, CDR2 FQDESV (reference sequence). The CDR3 loop reads CASSRGLRGLNTEAFF. CDR3 nucleotides: TGTGCCAGCAGCCGAGGGCTAAGAGGGTTGAACACTGAAGCTTTCTTT.